Following are 10 T cell receptor beta chains from one sample sequenced in a study of shared clonotypes between healthy human individuals. Generated by immunoSEQ multiplex PCR, the TCRdb table keeps only in-frame clones and is missing some. Here the sample spans some 2,500,000 clones, approximately 93% being singletons. Sequencing used naive CD4+ T cells from PBMCs. As to subset: CD45RA+ positively selected. The origin of the receptors is a man younger than 35 in good health. Some clones in this sample may be carry-over from other donors' samples.

V is TRBV11-2 and J is TRBJ2-7; TRBD2 matches 7 bases. Germline values: CDR1 SGHAT, CDR2 FQNNGV. The CDR3 is made up of 16 amino acids. Unmatched junction bases numbered 15, after V lost 8 bases and J lost 2 bases. The chain's CDR3 is CASSLRGASGTYEQYF. In DNA form, the CDR3 reads TGTGCCAGCTCACTCCGAGGGGCTAGCGGCACCTACGAGCAGTACTTC.

The rearrangement links TRBV5-1 to TRBJ2-2; TRBD1 matches at 9 bases. The CDR3 extends over 16 amino acids. V was pared by 1 base and J by 2 bases, with 3 bases of the junction left unmatched. Germline-derived CDR1 and CDR2 are SGHRS and YFSETQ. CDR3 DNA sequence: TGCGCCAGCAGCTTGACAGGGGGCTTTAACACCGGGGAGCTGTTTTTT. It yields the protein CASSLTGGFNTGELFF. The full variable domain, rest sourced from reference TRBV5-1 and TRBJ2-2, is KAGVTQTPRYLIKTRGQQVTLSCSPISGHRSVSWYQQTPGQGLQFLFEYFSETQRNKGNFPGRFSGRQFSNSRSEMNVSTLELGDSALYLCASSLTGGFNTGELFFGEGSRLTVL.

Comment on this clone: The same CDR3 is also encoded by other DNA sequences in this sample. This rearrangement joins TRBV9 to TRBJ2-1; 10 bases agree with TRBD2. Trimming took 0 bases from V and 6 from J; bases not matched to a gene: 3. The germline V gene has CDR1 SGDLS and CDR2 YYNGEE. The CDR3 consists of 15 residues. This CDR3 is CASSVGTSGINEQFF. CDR3 bases: TGTGCCAGCAGCGTAGGTACTAGCGGGATCAATGAGCAGTTCTTC.

This clone appeared a few times. Other nucleotide sequences in the sample specify the same CDR3. The rearrangement uses TRBV7-9 and TRBJ2-7, with 7 bases that match TRBD1. Germline V gene data show CDR1 as SEHNR and CDR2 as FQNEAQ (reference sequence). The junction had 3 bases not matched to a gene; V was cut back by 1 base and J by 0 bases. The CDR3 is made up of 15 amino acids. CDR3 nucleotide sequence: TGTGCCAGCAGCTTAGAAGGGGGCGGCTCCTACGAGCAGTACTTC. Protein: CASSLEGGGSYEQYF.

Details on this clone: Other DNA sequences in this specimen translate into the identical CDR3. V is TRBV18 and J is TRBJ2-5; D is ambiguous. This CDR3 has 13 amino acids. CDR1 and CDR2 from the germline V gene are KGHSH and LQKENI. The V end was cut by 0 bases, the J end by 1 base, with 3 bases between. The DNA for the CDR3 is TGTGCCAGCTCACCACCCTCCCAAGAGACCCAGTACTTC. Protein sequence: CASSPPSQETQYF.

Written as DNA, the CDR3 is TGTGCCAGCAGTAATCAGGGGGATCAGCCCCAGCATTTT. It specifies CASSNQGDQPQHF. The chain employs TRBV11-2 and TRBJ1-5, with 7 bases lining up with TRBD1. The length of the CDR3 is 13 residues. Trimming cost V 6 bases and J 5 bases; bases outside gene matches: 4. The germline CDR1 and CDR2 sequences are SGHAT and FQNNGV.

The rearrangement joins TRBV7-2 to TRBJ2-5; TRBD1 aligns across 8 bases. Germline lookup yields CDR1 SGHTA and CDR2 FQGNSA. The CDR3 is made up of 15 amino acids. The V and J ends lost 5 bases and 2 bases, in that order; junction bases with no gene match: 7. The CDR3 DNA follows: TGTGCCAGCAGCCCACGGACAGGGCGGCAAGAGACCCAGTACTTC. Its translation: CASSPRTGRQETQYF.

The chain joins TRBV7-6 to TRBJ2-1; 7 bases are a match to TRBD2. CDR3 length: 17 amino acids. From germline, CDR1 is SGHVS and CDR2 FNYEAQ. V dropped 5 bases and J dropped 5; count of bases not matched to a gene: 15. The CDR3 DNA reads TGTGCCAGCAGCCCCGGGGGAGGGGAGAGGGGTGACAATGAGCAGTTCTTC. Amino acids: CASSPGGGERGDNEQFF.

A few counts support this clone. The rearrangement uses TRBV28 and TRBJ2-2; D is possibly TRBD2 (6 bases). The CDR3 length is 12 residues. Deletions cut 10 bases from V and 7 bases from J, with 13 bases between. The V gene's germline CDR1 is MDHEN and CDR2 SYDVKM. Here the CDR3 reads CATGGPVGELFF. The DNA of the CDR3 is TGTGCCACCGGAGGGCCGGTCGGGGAGCTGTTTTTT.

About this clone: Other DNA sequences in the same sample also yield this CDR3. The chain joins TRBV11-2 to TRBJ2-1; D is perhaps TRBD1 (5 bases). Germline V gene lookup returns CDR1 SGHAT and CDR2 FQNNGV. This CDR3 comprises 15 residues. Trimming left V 4 bases short and J 0 bases short, with 10 bases between. The DNA for the CDR3 is TGTGCCAGCAGCTCAGGGCGAGGCTCCTACAATGAGCAGTTCTTC. It is translated as CASSSGRGSYNEQFF.